A selection of T cell receptor beta chains follows, all from one sample in a study of T-cell reconstitution after alpha-beta-depleted transplantation in children. TCRdb itself ran the PCR reads through MiXCR, one entry per CDR3 protein. This table has 190,000 or so distinct CDR3 sequences, approximately 6.6% appearing once. Sequences were derived from PBMCs from the stem cell graft donor, sampled from the stem cell graft. The receptor set was obtained from a human donor who donated a stem cell graft to a child with Wiskott-Aldrich syndrome. Each CDR3 is given with its conserved first and last residue. D genes are given only for firm matches. The size of a clone is reported for some rows only, either as once, few or many, or as a class for expanded clones.

v_gene,d_gene,j_gene,abundance,CDR3aa,CDR3nt
TRBV12-3/TRBV12-4,.,TRBJ1-3,many,CASNYPGGTIYF,TGTGCCAGTAATTACCCGGGAGGCACCATATATTTT
TRBV7-8,TRBD2,TRBJ2-1,many,CASSLTSGSGDEQFF,TGTGCCAGCAGCCTGACTAGCGGGAGTGGGGATGAGCAGTTCTTC
TRBV4-1,.,TRBJ2-7,many,CASSQPRNSYEQYF,TGCGCCAGCAGCCAACCCAGGAACTCCTACGAGCAGTACTTC
TRBV20-1,.,TRBJ1-2,many,CSVGAGNGYTF,TGCAGTGTGGGGGCAGGCAATGGCTACACCTTC
TRBV18,TRBD2,TRBJ2-7,.,CASSHLAGVSLEQYF,TGTGCCAGCTCACACCTAGCGGGAGTGTCGCTCGAGCAGTACTTC
TRBV7-2,.,TRBJ2-5,.,CASSLEGGWGETQYF,TGTGCCAGCAGCTTAGAAGGGGGTTGGGGAGAGACCCAGTACTTC
TRBV5-1,TRBD1,TRBJ2-7,many,CASSLQTQGALGQYF,TGCGCCAGCAGCTTGCAGACACAGGGGGCCCTAGGCCAGTACTTC
TRBV27,.,TRBJ2-7,many,CASSVRAAYEQYF,TGTGCCAGCAGTGTCAGGGCGGCCTACGAGCAGTACTTC
TRBV18,.,TRBJ2-1,.,CASSLPGPHNEQFF,TGTGCCAGCTCACTACCGGGACCGCACAATGAGCAGTTCTTC
TRBV18,.,TRBJ2-1,many,CASSPHQGHEQFF,TGTGCCAGCTCACCGCACCAGGGACATGAGCAGTTCTTC
TRBV5-5,TRBD1,TRBJ1-2,few,CASRRGDRGQNGYTF,TGTGCCAGCAGGAGGGGGGACAGGGGGCAGAATGGCTACACCTTC
TRBV20-1,TRBD1,TRBJ2-1,many,CSARAPTGTGEQFF,TGCAGTGCTAGAGCCCCCACCGGGACAGGCGAGCAGTTCTTC
TRBV18,.,TRBJ1-2,many,CASSPYRDANYGYTF,TGTGCCAGCTCACCATACAGGGACGCTAACTATGGCTACACCTTC
TRBV12-3/TRBV12-4,TRBD1,TRBJ1-2,many,CASRLGQQLNYGYTF,TGTGCCAGCAGACTGGGACAGCAACTTAACTATGGCTACACCTTC
TRBV6-1,TRBD1,TRBJ1-6,many,CASSRRTGWSTERSPLHF,TGTGCCAGCAGTAGACGGACAGGTTGGTCGACCGAGCGCTCACCCCTCCACTTT
TRBV6-1,.,TRBJ1-4,few,CASRSGARENEKLFF,TGTGCCAGCAGATCTGGGGCACGGGAAAATGAAAAACTGTTTTTT
TRBV15,.,TRBJ2-2,many,CATSRGQGTPSGELFF,TGTGCCACCAGCAGAGGCCAGGGGACTCCCTCCGGGGAGCTGTTTTTT